The clone carrying this T cell receptor beta chain was observed a few times. The data are from a study of cytomegalovirus exposure and HLA in healthy donors. Primers: 60 Vbeta forward and 13 Jbeta reverse. Sequenced by immunoSEQ multiplex PCR; TCRdb stores in-frame clones only, minus some. The table has under 200,000 clones, roughly 80% seen once; the top ten hold over 3.5%. Germline CDR1 MNHEY, CDR2 SVGAGI. V trimming: 5 bases; J trimming: 5 bases; junction bases outside the gene matches: 8. The CDR3 consists of 14 residues. The source of this sequence is a man aged 45-65 years in good health and CMV-seronegative. Sequenced material: PBMCs. The chain couples TRBV6-5 to TRBJ1-1; 7 positions match TRBD1. The CDR3 DNA reads as TGTGCCAGCAGTCAAGGGGGCGCGGGGACTGAAGCTTTCTTT. Its protein product is CASSQGGAGTEAFF.